This section outlines one TCR beta chain sequence together with its context. The sample originates from a study of blood T cell repertoires in COVID-19. Generated by immunoSEQ multiplex PCR, the TCRdb table keeps only in-frame clones and is missing some. The sample lists about 180,000 clones; under 90% were seen once. The clonotype was recovered from a person between 65 and 80 years old with COVID-19, enrolled during active disease. The sequenced sample consisted of peripheral blood.

The CDR3 region has the DNA TGCGCCAGCAGAATAGCGGGAGGTTTTCAAGAGACCCAGTACTTC. Protein: CASRIAGGFQETQYF. This chain links TRBV5-1 with TRBJ2-5, with 10 bases that match TRBD2. Germline-derived CDR1 and CDR2 are SGHRS and YFSETQ. The CDR3 covers 15 residues. V shed 5 bases, J shed 2 bases, and the junction held 6 bases outside the gene matches.